The clone carrying this TCR beta chain was recorded at least ten times. With a J-beta primer mix and a sample-barcoded 5' primer, a second PCR ran about 6 to 11 cycles. TCRdb reprocessed the 5' RACE reads via MiXCR and lists one record per CDR3 protein. Of about 1,500,000 distinct CDR3 sequences listed, roughly 30% are singletons. The source of the sample is a study of blood T cells in healthy people across ages. The CDR3 length is 13 residues. The ends lost 0 bases at V and 4 bases at J; junction bases unmatched: 0. Per germline, CDR1 MNHEY and CDR2 SMNVEV (reference sequence). This TCR derives from a woman between 25 and 40 years old in good health. The V gene is TRBV27, the J gene TRBJ2-7; 7 bases match TRBD1. Sequenced material: blood. DNA for the CDR3: TGTGCCAGCAGTTTATCGGACAGGTACGAGCAGTACTTC. Encoded protein: CASSLSDRYEQYF.